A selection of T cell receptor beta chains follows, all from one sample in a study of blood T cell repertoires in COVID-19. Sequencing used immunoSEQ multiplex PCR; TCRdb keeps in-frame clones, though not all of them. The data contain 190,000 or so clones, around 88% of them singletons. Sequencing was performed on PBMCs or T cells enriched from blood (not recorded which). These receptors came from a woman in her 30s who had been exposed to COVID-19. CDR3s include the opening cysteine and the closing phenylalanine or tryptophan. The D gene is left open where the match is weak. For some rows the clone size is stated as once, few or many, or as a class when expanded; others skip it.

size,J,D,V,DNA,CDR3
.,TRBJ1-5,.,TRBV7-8,TGTGCCAGCGTCCCTGGTCCGGGCAATCAGCCCCAGCATTTT,CASVPGPGNQPQHF
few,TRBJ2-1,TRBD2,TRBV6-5,TGTGCCAGCAGCGCTAGCGGGGGATTAAGTGAGCAGTTCTTC,CASSASGGLSEQFF
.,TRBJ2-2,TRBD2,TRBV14,TGTGCCAGCAGCCCCTCTAGCGGATTGACCGGGGAGCTGTTTTTT,CASSPSSGLTGELFF
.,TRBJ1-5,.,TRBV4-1,TGCGCCAGCAGCCAAGATTGGGGAGAAGCAATTCAGCCCCAGCATTTT,CASSQDWGEAIQPQHF
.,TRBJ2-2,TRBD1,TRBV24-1,TGTGCCACCAGTGATCCTGGACAGGGGAACACCGGGGAGCTGTTTTTT,CATSDPGQGNTGELFF
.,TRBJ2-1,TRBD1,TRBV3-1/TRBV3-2,TGTGCCAGCAGCCAAGGAACAGGGGTTGAGCAGTTCTTC,CASSQGTGVEQFF
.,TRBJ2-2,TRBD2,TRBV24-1,TGTGCCACCAGGACTAGCGGGGCCGGTGCCGGGGAGCTGTTTTTT,CATRTSGAGAGELFF
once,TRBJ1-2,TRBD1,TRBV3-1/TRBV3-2,TGTGCCAGCAGCCTGAGACAGGGGGATGGCTACACCTTC,CASSLRQGDGYTF
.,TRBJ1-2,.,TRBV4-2,TGTGCCAGCAGCCCCAAGAGCGACAGCAACTATGGCTACACCTTC,CASSPKSDSNYGYTF
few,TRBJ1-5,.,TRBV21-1,TGTGCCAGCAGCAAAGCGAACAGGGAAAGCGATCAGCCCCAGCATTTT,CASSKANRESDQPQHF
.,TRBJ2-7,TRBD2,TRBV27,TGTGCCAGCAGTCTAAGACTAGCGGGGGGTCTCGAGCAGTACTTC,CASSLRLAGGLEQYF
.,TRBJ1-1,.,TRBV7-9,TGTGCCAGCAGCTTCAGGGTGAACACTGAAGCTTTCTTT,CASSFRVNTEAFF
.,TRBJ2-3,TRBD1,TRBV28,TGTGCCAGCAGTTTGCCGGGACAGGGGAGAGCAGATACGCAGTATTTT,CASSLPGQGRADTQYF
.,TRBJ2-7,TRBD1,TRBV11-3,TGTGCCAGCAGCGGACCGGGACAGGCGTCCTACGAGCAGTACTTC,CASSGPGQASYEQYF
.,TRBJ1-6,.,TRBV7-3,TGTGCCAGCAGCTTAGGAGTTGCCTATAATTCACCCCTCCACTTT,CASSLGVAYNSPLHF
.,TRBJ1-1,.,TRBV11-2,TGTGCCAGCAGCTCCACCGGGGTACACACGAACACTGAAGCTTTCTTT,CASSSTGVHTNTEAFF
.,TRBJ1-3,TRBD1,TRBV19,TGTGCCAGTAGACAGGGGGCTGGAGGAAACACCATATATTTT,CASRQGAGGNTIYF
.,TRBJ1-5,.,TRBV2,TGTGCCAGCTGCCGAACAGACCCCAATCAGCCCCAGCATTTT,CASCRTDPNQPQHF
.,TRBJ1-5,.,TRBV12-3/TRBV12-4,TGTGCCAGCAGTTTTGGCAGTCGGGTGCCCCAGCATTTT,CASSFGSRVPQHF
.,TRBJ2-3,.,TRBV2,TGTGCCAGCACTGGAGGAGTCACAGATACGCAGTATTTT,CASTGGVTDTQYF
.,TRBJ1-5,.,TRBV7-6,TGTGCCAGCAGCTTCCCGGACACTTTTGGCAATCAGCCCCAGCATTTT,CASSFPDTFGNQPQHF
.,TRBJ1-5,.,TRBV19,TGTGCCAGTAGACAACAGGGTGTCAGCAATCAGCCCCAGCATTTT,CASRQQGVSNQPQHF
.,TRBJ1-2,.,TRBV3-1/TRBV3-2,TGTGCCAGCAGCCCCGGGGGGGACTATGGCTACACCTTC,CASSPGGDYGYTF
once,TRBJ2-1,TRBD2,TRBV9,TGTGCCAGCAGCCCCTCCGGGACTAGCAGTAAGCAGTTCTTC,CASSPSGTSSKQFF
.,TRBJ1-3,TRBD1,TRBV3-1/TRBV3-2,TGTGCCAGCAGACTTAATGCCGGGACAGGGGGAAACACCATATATTTT,CASRLNAGTGGNTIYF
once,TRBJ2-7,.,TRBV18,TGTGCCAGCTCAGTTCTACAGGCGGTCTCCTACGAGCAGTACTTC,CASSVLQAVSYEQYF
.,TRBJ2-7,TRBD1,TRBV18,TGTGCCAGCTCACCAGACAGGGGGCTCGAGCAGTACTTC,CASSPDRGLEQYF
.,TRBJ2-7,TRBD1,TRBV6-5,TGTGCCAGCATGCCGGCGCTGGGACAGTTCTACGAGCAGTACTTC,CASMPALGQFYEQYF
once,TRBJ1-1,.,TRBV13,TGTGCCAGCAGCCCTCGGTCCGGGACACCCTTGAACACTGAAGCTTTCTTT,CASSPRSGTPLNTEAFF
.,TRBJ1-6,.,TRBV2,TGTGCCAGCAGAAGCAGGGGCGATAATTCACCCCTCCACTTT,CASRSRGDNSPLHF
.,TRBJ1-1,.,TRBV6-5,TGTGCCAGCAGGGGGGCGGCGGTTGGGGAGACTGAAGCTTTCTTT,CASRGAAVGETEAFF
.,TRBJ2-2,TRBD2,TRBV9,TGTGCCAGCAGCGTAGGCGGGGGGGAGACCGGGGAGCTGTTTTTT,CASSVGGGETGELFF
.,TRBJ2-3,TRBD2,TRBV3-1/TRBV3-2,TGTGCCAGCAGCCCCTATCTAGCGGGGCCCACAGATACGCAGTATTTT,CASSPYLAGPTDTQYF
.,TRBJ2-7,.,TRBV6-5,TGTGCCAGCAGTTACGGGGGGGCCTACTCCTACGAGCAGTACTTC,CASSYGGAYSYEQYF
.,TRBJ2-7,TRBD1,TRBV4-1,TGCGCCAGCAGCCAAGGACAGGGGGCCTACGAGCAGTACTTC,CASSQGQGAYEQYF
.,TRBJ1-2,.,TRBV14,TGTGCCAGCAGCCAAGAACAGAGCTATGGCTACACCTTC,CASSQEQSYGYTF
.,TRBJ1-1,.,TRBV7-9,TGTGCCAGCAGCCCCACCCGGGGTGGGGAAGCTTTCTTT,CASSPTRGGEAFF
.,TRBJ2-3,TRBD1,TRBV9,TGTGCCAGCAGCCCCGGACAGGGGCAAGATACGCAGTATTTT,CASSPGQGQDTQYF
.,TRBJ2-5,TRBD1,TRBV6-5,TGTGCCAACTCGGGACAGGGTGGGAAGACCCAGTACTTC,CANSGQGGKTQYF
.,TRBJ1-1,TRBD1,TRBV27,TGTGCCAGCAGTTTAATGACAGGGTCCCTGAACACTGAAGCTTTCTTT,CASSLMTGSLNTEAFF
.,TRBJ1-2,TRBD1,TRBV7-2,TGTGCCAGCAGCTTAGAAGGGACAGGGGGCCGGGGCTACACCTTC,CASSLEGTGGRGYTF
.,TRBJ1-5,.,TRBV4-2,TGTGCCAGCAGCCACGTCACTGATAGCAATCAGCCCCAGCATTTT,CASSHVTDSNQPQHF
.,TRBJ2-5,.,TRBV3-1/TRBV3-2,TGTGCCAGCAGCCAACAAAAACTAGGGCCGGAGACCCAGTACTTC,CASSQQKLGPETQYF
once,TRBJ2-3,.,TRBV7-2,TGTGCCAGCAGCCCAGGGTACTATTCCACAGATACGCAGTATTTT,CASSPGYYSTDTQYF
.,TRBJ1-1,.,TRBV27,TGTGCCAGCACAAGGACAATGAACACTGAAGCTTTCTTT,CASTRTMNTEAFF